The T cell receptor beta chain under discussion was sequenced for a study of T-cell reconstitution after alpha-beta-depleted transplantation in children. This CDR3 is built from 20 residues. With 4 bases removed from V and 3 bases from J, the gap between germline ends came to 27 bases. CDR1 is LGHNA, CDR2 YSLEER, per germline. Findings and limits, study-wide: At one year after transplant, newly produced T cells mostly accounted for T-cell counts and diversity. TCRbeta diversity was high at day 60 in some patients (a result of surviving recipient T cells and thymic progenitors). Several hundred graft clones that had expanded were reportedly the source of alpha-beta T cells about two months after transplant.

TCRbeta library preparation incorporated unique molecular identifiers. Via MiXCR, TCRdb re-called the PCR reads, giving one row per CDR3 protein. The sample records about 250,000 distinct CDR3 sequences, about 24% being singletons. A note on this clonotype: Its matching antigen is unknown.

The input for sequencing was PBMCs, mostly from graft donor cells, taken 360 days after TCRalphabeta/CD19-depleted stem cell transplant. The receptor was derived from a female patient aged 2-15 years who had a stem cell transplant for congenital amegakaryocytic thrombocytopenia, so the T cells may come from the graft donor. The V call is TRBV4-3, the J call TRBJ1-4; TRBD1 is a possible D gene (5 bases). CDR3 DNA sequence: TGCGCCAGCAGCCTGGCAGGGAGCACCCGCAACTTCGTAGCTAATGAAAAACTGTTTTTT. It is translated as CASSLAGSTRNFVANEKLFF.